This T cell receptor beta chain was identified in a study of T cell changes during pregnancy in multiple sclerosis. Germline CDR1 KGHSH, CDR2 LQKENI. Trimming at V came to 3 bases and at J to 2 bases, leaving 6 bases not matched to a gene. The CDR3 covers 15 residues. Profiling relied on immunoSEQ multiplex PCR, and the TCRdb table lists in-frame clones only, not all of them. The data hold almost 40,000 clones, with over 80% observed a single time. The origin of this receptor is a female donor in good health, enrolled as a control in a pregnancy study. The chain recombines TRBV18 with TRBJ1-1; 7 nucleotides match TRBD1. The specimen comprised CD4+ T cells from peripheral blood mononuclear cells, sampled in the third trimester of pregnancy. CDR3 sequence reads: CASSPPGDRNTEAFF. CDR3 DNA sequence: TGTGCCAGCTCACCGCCCGGGGACAGAAACACTGAAGCTTTCTTT. The variable domain in full, with the rest retrieved from reference TRBV18 and TRBJ1-1, is NAGVMQNPRHLVRRRGQEARLRCSPMKGHSHVYWYRQLPEEGLKFMVYLQKENIIDESGMPKERFSAEFPKEGPSILRIQQVVRGDSAAYFCASSPPGDRNTEAFFGQGTRLTVV.